The 17 T cell receptor beta chains below all came from one sample that was sequenced in a study of T cells in Graves' hyperthyroidism and ophthalmopathy (dated by TCRdb to between 2018 and 2021). The library came from multiplex PCR. TCRdb shows the sequencer as Illumina HiSeq 2000. TCR beta CDR3 regions were amplified from RNA transcripts. A first-round RT-PCR of the TCR CDR3 used the HTBI primer set with the Qiagen OneStep RT-PCR kit. Using fastp at Q25 and MiXCR, TCRdb reprocessed the public reads and kept productive beta chains. Each entry merges the rows of one CDR3 protein and shows their most common DNA and genes. Here the sample has about 570,000 distinct CDR3 sequences; around 46% occur a single time. The ten largest clones represent 15% to 20% of the sample. Sequencing was done on a sample of peripheral blood or thyroid tissue (not recorded which). The receptors shown here come from an adult woman with Graves' disease, either hyperthyroidism or ophthalmopathy (not recorded which).

There are many counts of this clonotype. V usage is TRBV7-8 and J usage is TRBJ1-2; 9 positions match TRBD1. V shed 6 bases and J 5 bases; nucleotides not matched to a gene: 10. The CDR3 consists of 15 residues. Per the germline V gene, CDR1 is SGHVS and CDR2 is FQNEAQ. The CDR3 DNA reads TGTGCCAGCAGTGCCAACAGGGGGCTTCAATATGGCTACACCTTC. Amino acids: CASSANRGLQYGYTF.

This clonotype appeared many times. This chain links TRBV13 with TRBJ2-7, with D unresolved. From germline, CDR1 is PRHDT and CDR2 FYEKMQ (reference sequence). Trimming left V 0 bases short and J 2 bases short, with 11 bases between. CDR3 length: 15 residues. DNA of the CDR3: TGTGCCAGCAGCTTAGGCCCCAGAAAAACCTACGAGCAGTACTTC. It yields the protein CASSLGPRKTYEQYF.

V and J are TRBV2 and TRBJ1-5; tentatively, D is TRBD1 (6 bases). Germline V gene data show CDR1 as SNHLY and CDR2 as FYNNEI. This CDR3 contains 16 residues. The V end was cut by 5 bases, the J end by 6 bases, with 20 bases between. Here the CDR3 reads CASSPQGTRVVQPQHF. The CDR3 region has the DNA TGTGCCAGCAGTCCCCAGGGGACCAGGGTGGTTCAGCCCCAGCATTTT.

This clonotype was counted ten times or more. The V gene is TRBV5-1, the J gene TRBJ1-1, with no clear D. The CDR3 runs to 14 residues. Looked up from germline, CDR1 is SGHRS and CDR2 is YFSETQ. Deletions cut 0 bases from V and 2 bases from J, with 8 bases between. The CDR3 bases are TGCGCCAGCAGCTTGGAAGGCAGAAACACTGAAGCTTTCTTT. Its protein is CASSLEGRNTEAFF.

The chain links TRBV5-1 to TRBJ1-1; D may be TRBD1 (6 bases). V lost 4 bases to trimming and J lost 3 bases, with 22 bases between them. The CDR3 is made up of 17 amino acids. Germline CDR1 is SGHRS and CDR2 is YFSETQ. In nucleotides, the CDR3 is TGCGCCAGCAGCGTTCTAGCGGGGGGCACCAGGGACACTGAAGCTTTCTTT. Its protein product is CASSVLAGGTRDTEAFF.

This clonotype was counted a single time. The rearrangement joins TRBV2 to TRBJ1-2, with 8 nucleotides matching TRBD1. Per germline, CDR1 SNHLY and CDR2 FYNNEI. The CDR3 runs to 13 residues. With V trimmed by 5 bases and J by 6 bases, 5 bases remained unmatched. The chain's CDR3 is CASSLDRDHGYTF. In DNA, the CDR3 is TGTGCCAGCAGTTTGGACAGGGATCATGGCTACACCTTC.

This chain connects TRBV15 to TRBJ1-2; TRBD1 is a possible D gene (5 bases). The germline gives CDR1 LNHNV, CDR2 YYDKDF (reference sequence). CDR3 size: 13 residues. V gave up 1 base and J gave up 8 bases, with 11 bases separating them. Here the CDR3 DNA reads TGTGCCACCAGCAGAGGGGACCGGGCCGGCTACACCTTC. Translated, it gives CATSRGDRAGYTF.

This rearrangement joins TRBV28 to TRBJ1-1; D ambiguous. The CDR3 extends over 12 amino acids. Deletions cut 7 bases from V and 5 bases from J, with 11 bases between. Germline-derived CDR1 and CDR2 are MDHEN and SYDVKM. CDR3 in DNA: TGTGCCAGCACCGTATCCGGGACTGAAGCTTTCTTT. As protein: CASTVSGTEAFF. Combining the CDR3 with reference TRBV28 and TRBJ1-1 gives the whole variable domain DVKVTQSSRYLVKRTGEKVFLECVQDMDHENMFWYRQDPGLGLRLIYFSYDVKMKEKGDIPEGYSVSREKKERFSLILESASTNQTSMYLCASTVSGTEAFFGQGTRLTVV.

This clonotype was picked up a small number of times. An end of the junction does not agree with germline; a read error may underlie this. The rearrangement links TRBV7-9 to TRBJ1-5; 9 positions match TRBD1. CDR3 length equals 15 residues. From germline, CDR1 is SEHNR and CDR2 FQNEAQ (reference sequence). The CDR3 nucleotides read TGTGCCAGCAGCTTGGACAGGGGAGTCAATCAGCCCCACCATTTT. Protein: CASSLDRGVNQPHHF.

The chain uses TRBV29-1 and TRBJ2-7, with D perhaps matching TRBD2 (6 bases). CDR3 length equals 12 residues. Trimming took 7 bases from V and 2 from J, leaving 12 bases between them. Germline V lookup: CDR1 SQVTM, CDR2 ANQGSEA. This chain's CDR3 is CSAQTGAYEQYF. The CDR3 DNA follows: TGCAGCGCTCAAACGGGGGCCTACGAGCAGTACTTC.

This clonotype was observed many times. The rearrangement joins TRBV9 to TRBJ1-3, with 7 bases matching TRBD1. Germline CDR1 is SGDLS and CDR2 is YYNGEE. This CDR3 has 17 amino acids. The J segment lost 0 bases and the V segment lost 7 bases, leaving 13 bases of the junction unmatched. For the CDR3, the DNA is TGTGCCAGCGGGGCAGGAGACGGACAGGCCTCTGGAAACACCATATATTTT. Residues: CASGAGDGQASGNTIYF.

The genes are TRBV2 and TRBJ1-2; TRBD1 agrees at 8 bases. CDR3 length: 15 residues. Germline V gene data show CDR1 as SNHLY and CDR2 as FYNNEI. The J segment lost 3 bases and the V segment lost 7 bases, leaving 10 bases of the junction unmatched. CDR3 in DNA: TGTGCCAGCAAACAAAAGCAACAGGGGGACTATGGCTACACCTTC. Translated: CASKQKQQGDYGYTF.

In its sample, this clonotype was seen many times. This chain uses TRBV30 with TRBJ1-1; no reliable D call. The CDR3 spans 10 residues. Per the germline V gene, CDR1 is GTSNPN and CDR2 is SVGIG (reference sequence). CDR3 DNA: TGTGGAGGGAGGAACACTGAAGCTTTCTTT. Translating it yields CGGRNTEAFF. Variable domain in full (rest from reference TRBV30 and TRBJ1-1): SQTIHQWPATLVQPVGSPLSLECTVEGTSNPNLYWYRQAAGRGLQLLFYSVGIGQISSEVPQNLSASRPQDRQFILSSKKLLLSDSGFYLCGGRNTEAFFGQGTRLTVV.

The chain links TRBV7-9 to TRBJ2-5, with a possible D match to TRBD1 (6 bases). In germline, CDR1 is SEHNR, CDR2 FQNEAQ (reference sequence). Trimming took off 5 bases at V and 5 bases at J, with 12 bases between the two ends. The CDR3 is 13 residues long. The CDR3 sequence is CASSRDTSETQYF. The DNA for the CDR3 is TGTGCCAGCAGCCGGGACACCTCGGAGACCCAGTACTTC.

The chain has TRBV20-1 and TRBJ2-7, with 9 bases fitting TRBD1. The length of the CDR3 is 14 residues. Germline V gene sequence: CDR1 DFQATT, CDR2 SNEGSKA (reference sequence). J was trimmed by 2 bases and V by 3 bases; bases with no gene match: 5. The CDR3 spells CSASLGTGPYEQYF. The DNA of the CDR3 is TGCAGTGCTAGCCTCGGGACAGGGCCCTACGAGCAGTACTTC.

This clonotype came up many times. The gene calls are TRBV9 and TRBJ2-7; D is unresolved. In germline, CDR1 is SGDLS, CDR2 YYNGEE. The germline V and J ends were trimmed by 2 bases and 0 bases, with 9 bases remaining between them. The CDR3 has 14 residues. This chain's CDR3 is CASSVSWGSYEQYF. Written as DNA, the CDR3 is TGTGCCAGCAGCGTCTCTTGGGGCTCCTACGAGCAGTACTTC.

This chain connects TRBV20-1 to TRBJ1-3; D uncertain. Trimming cost V 3 bases and J 4 bases, with 10 bases left between them. The CDR3 is made up of 13 amino acids. Germline V gives CDR1 DFQATT, CDR2 SNEGSKA (reference sequence). CDR3 protein: CSASSGWGNTIYF. The CDR3 DNA reads TGCAGTGCTAGTTCGGGTTGGGGAAACACCATATATTTT.